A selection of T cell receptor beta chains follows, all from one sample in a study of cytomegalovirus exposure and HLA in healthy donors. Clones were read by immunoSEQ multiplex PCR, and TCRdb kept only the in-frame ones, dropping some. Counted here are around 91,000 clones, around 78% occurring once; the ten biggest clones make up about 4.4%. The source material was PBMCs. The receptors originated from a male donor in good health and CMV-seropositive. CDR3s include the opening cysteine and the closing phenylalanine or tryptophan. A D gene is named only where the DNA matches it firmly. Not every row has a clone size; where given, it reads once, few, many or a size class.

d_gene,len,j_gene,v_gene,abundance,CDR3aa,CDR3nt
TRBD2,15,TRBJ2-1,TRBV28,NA,CASSAGTSSDNEQFF,TGTGCCAGCAGTGCCGGGACTAGTTCCGACAATGAGCAGTTCTTC
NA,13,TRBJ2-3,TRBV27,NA,CASSLSAGDTQYF,TGTGCCAGCAGTTTATCGGCAGGGGATACGCAGTATTTT
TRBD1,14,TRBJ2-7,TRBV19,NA,CASSGRQGGYEQYF,TGTGCCAGTAGTGGACGACAGGGGGGCTACGAGCAGTACTTC
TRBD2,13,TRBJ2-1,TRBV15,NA,CATSSGARFEQFF,TGTGCCACCTCTAGCGGGGCTCGGTTTGAGCAGTTCTTC
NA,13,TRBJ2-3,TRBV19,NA,CASSMVQADTQYF,TGTGCCAGTAGTATGGTACAGGCAGATACGCAGTATTTT
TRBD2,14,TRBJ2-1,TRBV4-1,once,CASSQDLGGNEQFF,TGCGCCAGCAGCCAAGATCTGGGAGGGAATGAGCAGTTCTTC
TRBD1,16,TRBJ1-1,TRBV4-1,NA,CASSQGPPPGQVEAFF,TGCGCCAGCAGCCAAGGCCCCCCGCCGGGACAGGTCGAAGCTTTCTTT
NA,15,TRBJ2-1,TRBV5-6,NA,CASSLGRVGYNEQFF,TGTGCCAGCAGCTTGGGGAGGGTGGGCTACAATGAGCAGTTCTTC
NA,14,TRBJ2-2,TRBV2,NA,CASSETQGTGELFF,TGTGCCAGCAGTGAAACCCAGGGGACCGGGGAGCTGTTTTTT
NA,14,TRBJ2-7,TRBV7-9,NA,CASSLAGRTYEQYF,TGTGCCAGCAGCTTAGCTGGGAGGACCTACGAGCAGTACTTC
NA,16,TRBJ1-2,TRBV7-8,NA,CASSLAGQGNNYGYTF,TGTGCCAGCAGCTTAGCAGGGCAGGGAAATAACTATGGCTACACCTTC
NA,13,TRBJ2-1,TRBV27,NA,CASSSSFYNEQFF,TGTGCCAGCAGTTCCTCCTTTTACAATGAGCAGTTCTTC
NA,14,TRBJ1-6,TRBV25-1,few,CASSPGNDNSPLHF,TGTGCCAGCAGTCCCGGGAATGATAATTCACCCCTCCACTTT
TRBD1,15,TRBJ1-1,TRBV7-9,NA,CASSPSGTGNTEAFF,TGTGCCAGCAGTCCCTCCGGGACAGGGAACACTGAAGCTTTCTTT
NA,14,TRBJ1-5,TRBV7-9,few,CATSDMYSNQPQHF,TGTGCCACCTCGGACATGTATAGCAATCAGCCCCAGCATTTT
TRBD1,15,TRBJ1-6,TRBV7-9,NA,CASSPGTGGNSPLHF,TGTGCCAGCAGCCCCGGGACAGGGGGGAATTCACCCCTCCACTTT
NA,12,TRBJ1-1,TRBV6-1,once,CASSELGSEAFF,TGTGCCAGCAGTGAATTGGGCAGTGAAGCTTTCTTT
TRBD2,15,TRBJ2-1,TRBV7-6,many,CASSLYAGGPSEQFF,TGTGCCAGCAGCTTATACGCGGGGGGGCCGAGTGAGCAGTTCTTC
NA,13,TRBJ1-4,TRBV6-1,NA,CASKSGGGEKLFF,TGTGCCAGCAAGAGTGGGGGCGGTGAAAAACTGTTTTTT
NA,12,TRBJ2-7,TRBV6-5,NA,CASSMDSYEQYF,TGTGCCAGCAGTATGGACAGTTACGAGCAGTACTTC
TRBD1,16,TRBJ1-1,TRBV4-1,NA,CASSQDETGLKTEAFF,TGCGCCAGCAGCCAAGATGAGACAGGGTTAAAAACTGAAGCTTTCTTT